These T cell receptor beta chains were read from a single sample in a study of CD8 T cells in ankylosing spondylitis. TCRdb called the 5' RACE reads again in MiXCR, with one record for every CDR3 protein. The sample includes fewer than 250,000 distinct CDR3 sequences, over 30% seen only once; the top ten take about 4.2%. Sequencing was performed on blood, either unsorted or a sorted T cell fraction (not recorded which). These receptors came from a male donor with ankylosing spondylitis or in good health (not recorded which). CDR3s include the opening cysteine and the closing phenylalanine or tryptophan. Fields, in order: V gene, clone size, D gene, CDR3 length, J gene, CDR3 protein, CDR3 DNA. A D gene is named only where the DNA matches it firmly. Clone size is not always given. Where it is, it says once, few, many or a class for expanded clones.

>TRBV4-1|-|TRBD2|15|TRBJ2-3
CASSPFAGERDTQYF
TGCGCCAGCAGCCCTTTCGCGGGGGAACGAGATACGCAGTATTTT
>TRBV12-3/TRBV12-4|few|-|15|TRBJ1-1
CASTAWRSVNTEAFF
TGTGCCTCAACGGCCTGGAGGTCGGTGAACACTGAAGCTTTCTTT
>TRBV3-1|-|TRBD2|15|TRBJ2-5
CASSQGPSGGETQYF
TGTGCCAGCAGCCAAGGACCCAGCGGGGGGGAGACCCAGTACTTC
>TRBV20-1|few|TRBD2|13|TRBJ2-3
CSAKAGGSDTQYF
TGCAGTGCTAAAGCGGGGGGGTCAGATACGCAGTATTTT
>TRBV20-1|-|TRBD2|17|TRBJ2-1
CSATRLAGALDYNEQFF
TGCAGTGCTACCAGACTAGCGGGGGCCCTCGACTACAATGAGCAGTTCTTC
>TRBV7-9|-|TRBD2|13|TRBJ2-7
CASETSGSYEQYF
TGTGCCAGCGAGACTAGCGGCTCCTACGAGCAGTACTTC
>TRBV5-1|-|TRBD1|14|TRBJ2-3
CASSLRQGADTQYF
TGCGCCAGCAGCCTCCGACAGGGCGCAGATACGCAGTATTTT
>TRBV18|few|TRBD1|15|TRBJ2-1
CASSPMSQDRGLQFF
TGTGCCAGCTCACCAATGAGTCAGGACAGGGGCCTACAGTTCTTC
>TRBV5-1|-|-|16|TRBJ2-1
CASSRASRGRWDEQFF
TGCGCCAGCAGCCGGGCTTCCAGGGGACGGTGGGATGAGCAGTTCTTC
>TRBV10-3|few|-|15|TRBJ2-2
CAISEGQPRGGELFF
TGTGCCATCAGTGAAGGGCAGCCAAGGGGCGGGGAGCTGTTTTTT
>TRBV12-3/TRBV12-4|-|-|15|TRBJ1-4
CASSSDRLLGEKLFF
TGTGCCAGCAGTTCGGACCGCCTGCTGGGTGAAAAACTGTTTTTT
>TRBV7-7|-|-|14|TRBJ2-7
CASSLALDRGEQYF
TGTGCTAGCAGCTTAGCATTGGACCGGGGCGAGCAGTACTTC
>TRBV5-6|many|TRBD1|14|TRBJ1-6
CASSPDRGNSPLHF
TGTGCCAGCAGCCCGGACAGGGGGAATTCACCCCTCCACTTT
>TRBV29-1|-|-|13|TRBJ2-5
CSVADSVGETQYF
TGCAGCGTTGCAGACAGTGTGGGAGAGACCCAGTACTTC
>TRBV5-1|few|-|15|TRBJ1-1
CASSFQGRANTEAFF
TGCGCCAGCAGCTTCCAGGGAAGGGCGAACACTGAAGCTTTCTTT
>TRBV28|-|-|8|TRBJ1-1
CAVPEAFF
TGTGCGGTTCCAGAAGCTTTCTTT
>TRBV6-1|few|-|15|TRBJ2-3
CASSPLRGSTDTQYF
TGTGCCAGCAGTCCCCTCCGGGGCAGCACAGATACGCAGTATTTT
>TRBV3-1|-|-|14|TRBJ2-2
CASSPKSGTGELFF
TGTGCCAGCAGCCCCAAAAGCGGCACCGGGGAGCTGTTTTTT
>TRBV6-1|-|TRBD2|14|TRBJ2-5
CASNALAGQETQYF
TGTGCCAGCAACGCCTTAGCGGGCCAAGAGACCCAGTACTTC
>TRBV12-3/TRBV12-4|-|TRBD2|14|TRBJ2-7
CASSFLAGGGKQYF
TGTGCCAGCAGTTTTCTAGCGGGCGGGGGGAAGCAGTACTTC
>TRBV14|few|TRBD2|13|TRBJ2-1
CASSNSGANEQFF
TGTGCCAGCAGCAATAGCGGGGCCAATGAGCAGTTCTTC
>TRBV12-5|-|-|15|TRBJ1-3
CASGSGVRSGNTIYF
TGTGCTAGTGGTTCCGGGGTCCGCTCTGGAAACACCATATATTTT
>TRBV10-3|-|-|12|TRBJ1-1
CAISESRTEAFF
TGTGCCATCAGTGAGTCGAGGACCGAAGCTTTCTTT